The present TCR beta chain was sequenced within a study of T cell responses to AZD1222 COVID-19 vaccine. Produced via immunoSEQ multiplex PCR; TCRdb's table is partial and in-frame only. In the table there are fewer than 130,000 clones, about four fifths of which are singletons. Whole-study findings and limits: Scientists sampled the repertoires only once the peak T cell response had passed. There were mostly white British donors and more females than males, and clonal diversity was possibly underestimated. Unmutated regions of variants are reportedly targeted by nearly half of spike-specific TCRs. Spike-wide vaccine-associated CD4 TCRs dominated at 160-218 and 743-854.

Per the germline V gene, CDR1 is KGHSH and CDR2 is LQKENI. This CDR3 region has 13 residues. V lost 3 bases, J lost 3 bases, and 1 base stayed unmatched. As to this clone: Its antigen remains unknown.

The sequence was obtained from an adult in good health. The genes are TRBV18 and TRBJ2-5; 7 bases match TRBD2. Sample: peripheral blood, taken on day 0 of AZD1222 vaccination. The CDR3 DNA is TGTGCCAGCTCACCGGGACTAAAAGAGACCCAGTACTTC. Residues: CASSPGLKETQYF.